Given below is one T cell receptor (beta chain) in context. A multiplex PCR was run with 60 Vbeta primers and 13 Jbeta primers. Produced via immunoSEQ multiplex PCR; TCRdb's table is partial and in-frame only. The table records roughly 120,000 clones, around 78% of them present only once. The sample comes from a study of cytomegalovirus exposure and HLA in healthy donors. Unrecorded immune exposure was likely among donors, who were nominally healthy when sampled. The sample was PBMCs. The clonotype comes from a woman in her 30s in good health and CMV-seropositive.

The chain's CDR3 is CASSQDLPRDNLAETQYF. CDR3 sequence (DNA): TGTGCCAGCAGCCAAGATCTACCCCGCGACAACCTGGCAGAGACCCAGTACTTC. The chain links TRBV4-2 to TRBJ2-5; D gene uncertain. From germline, CDR1 is LGHNA and CDR2 YNFKEQ. V shed 0 bases and J shed 4 bases, with 21 bases lying between them. This CDR3 has 18 amino acids.